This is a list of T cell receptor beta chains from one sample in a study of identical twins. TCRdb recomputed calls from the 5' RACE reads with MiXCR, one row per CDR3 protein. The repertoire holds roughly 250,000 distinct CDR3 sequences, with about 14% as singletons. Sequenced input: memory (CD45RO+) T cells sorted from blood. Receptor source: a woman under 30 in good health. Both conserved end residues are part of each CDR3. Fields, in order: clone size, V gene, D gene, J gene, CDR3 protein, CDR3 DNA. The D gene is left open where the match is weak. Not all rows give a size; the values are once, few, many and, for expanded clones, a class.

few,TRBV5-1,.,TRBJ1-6,CASGPGRDSPLHF,TGCGCCAGCGGCCCTGGGAGGGATTCACCCCTCCACTTT
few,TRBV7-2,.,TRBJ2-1,CASSLGVRENEQFF,TGTGCCAGCAGCTTAGGAGTTAGGGAGAATGAGCAGTTCTTC
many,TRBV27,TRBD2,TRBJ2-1,CASTRNGGTSGNNEQFF,TGTGCCAGCACCCGAAACGGGGGGACTAGCGGGAACAATGAGCAGTTCTTC
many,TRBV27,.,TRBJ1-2,CASSRFGGEGYTF,TGTGCCAGCAGTCGGTTTGGTGGGGAGGGCTACACCTTC
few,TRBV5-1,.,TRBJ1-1,CASSPTMGTEAFF,TGCGCCAGCAGCCCAACAATGGGGACTGAAGCTTTCTTT
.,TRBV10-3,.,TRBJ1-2,CATGRQNYGYTF,TGTGCCACCGGAAGACAGAACTATGGCTACACCTTC
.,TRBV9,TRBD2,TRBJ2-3,CASSVAAGGPEDTQYF,TGTGCCAGCAGCGTAGCTGCGGGAGGGCCGGAAGATACGCAGTATTTT
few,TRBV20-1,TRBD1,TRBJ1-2,CSATRQGLTNYGYTF,TGCAGTGCTACAAGACAGGGGCTTACTAACTATGGCTACACCTTC
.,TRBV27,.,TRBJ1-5,CASSFGRGGWRNQPQHF,TGTGCCAGCAGTTTCGGCAGGGGAGGTTGGCGGAATCAGCCCCAGCATTTT
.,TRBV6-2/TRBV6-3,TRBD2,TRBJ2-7,CATARGGDYEQYF,TGTGCCACCGCACGGGGGGGTGACTACGAGCAGTACTTC
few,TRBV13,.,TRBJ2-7,CASKWGWNDEQYF,TGTGCCAGCAAATGGGGATGGAATGACGAGCAGTACTTC
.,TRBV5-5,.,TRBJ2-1,CASSADVDNEQFF,TGTGCCAGCAGCGCCGACGTAGACAATGAGCAGTTCTTC
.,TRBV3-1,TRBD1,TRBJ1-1,CASMLQGEVTEAFF,TGTGCCAGCATGCTTCAGGGGGAGGTCACTGAAGCTTTCTTT
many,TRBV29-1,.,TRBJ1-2,CSGSTRSGAWNYGYTF,TGCAGCGGCAGTACGCGAAGCGGGGCTTGGAACTATGGCTACACCTTC
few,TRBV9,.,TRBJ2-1,CASSEQAVVGDEQFF,TGTGCCAGCAGCGAACAGGCGGTAGTAGGGGATGAGCAGTTCTTC
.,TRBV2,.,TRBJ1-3,CASSEDSPGNTIYF,TGTGCCAGCAGTGAGGACAGCCCTGGAAACACCATATATTTT
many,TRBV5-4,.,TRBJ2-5,CASSLRGEETQYF,TGTGCCAGCAGCTTACGGGGAGAAGAGACCCAGTACTTC
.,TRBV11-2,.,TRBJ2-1,CASSLDMSNEQFF,TGTGCCAGCAGCTTAGATATGTCCAATGAGCAGTTCTTC
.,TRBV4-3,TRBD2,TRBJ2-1,CASSIAGGQSEQFF,TGCGCCAGCAGCATAGCGGGAGGGCAAAGTGAGCAGTTCTTC
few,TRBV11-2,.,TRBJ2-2,CASSLVTGGPGELFF,TGTGCCAGCAGCTTGGTTACGGGGGGCCCCGGGGAGCTGTTTTTT
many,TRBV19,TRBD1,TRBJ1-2,CASRETGQGTSYYGYTF,TGTGCCAGTAGGGAAACGGGACAGGGTACATCCTACTATGGCTACACCTTC
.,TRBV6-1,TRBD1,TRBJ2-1,CASSHGDSSNEQFF,TGTGCCAGCAGCCATGGGGACAGCTCGAATGAGCAGTTCTTC
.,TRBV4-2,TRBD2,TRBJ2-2,CASSTARGDDTGELFF,TGTGCCAGCAGCACCGCTCGGGGGGACGACACCGGGGAGCTGTTTTTT
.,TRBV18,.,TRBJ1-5,CASSPDNHQPQHF,TGTGCCAGCTCCCCCGACAACCATCAGCCCCAGCATTTT
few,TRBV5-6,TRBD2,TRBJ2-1,CASSLLSSGIGEQFF,TGTGCCAGCAGCTTGCTGTCTAGCGGGATAGGTGAGCAGTTCTTC
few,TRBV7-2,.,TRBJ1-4,CASSPGSNEKLFF,TGTGCCAGCAGCCCCGGCTCAAATGAAAAACTGTTTTTT
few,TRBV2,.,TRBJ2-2,CASSRTEELFF,TGTGCCAGCAGTCGGACCGAGGAGCTGTTTTTT
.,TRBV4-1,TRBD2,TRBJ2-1,CASSPTLGLAGREQFF,TGCGCCAGCAGCCCCACCCTGGGACTAGCGGGACGTGAGCAGTTCTTC
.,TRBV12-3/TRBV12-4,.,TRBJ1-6,CASSFGGLRPYNSPLHF,TGTGCCAGCAGTTTTGGGGGTTTAAGGCCCTATAATTCACCCCTCCACTTT
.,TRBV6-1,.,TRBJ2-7,CASSRGARSYEQYF,TGTGCCAGCAGTAGGGGGGCCCGCTCCTACGAGCAGTACTTC
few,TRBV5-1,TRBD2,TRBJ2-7,CASTPSSGGAYEQYF,TGCGCCAGCACCCCTTCCAGCGGGGGAGCATACGAGCAGTACTTC
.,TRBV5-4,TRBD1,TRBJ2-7,CASSFDRGRNEQYF,TGTGCCAGCAGTTTCGACAGGGGGAGGAACGAGCAGTACTTC
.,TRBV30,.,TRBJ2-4,CAWSLSENIQYF,TGTGCCTGGAGTCTTAGCGAAAACATTCAGTACTTC
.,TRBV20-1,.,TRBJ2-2,CSAREAGAGHTGELFF,TGCAGTGCTAGAGAGGCGGGGGCCGGACACACCGGGGAGCTGTTTTTT
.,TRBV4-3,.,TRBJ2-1,CASSQEGQEQFF,TGCGCCAGCAGCCAAGAAGGCCAGGAGCAGTTCTTC
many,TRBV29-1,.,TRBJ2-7,CSVEDVGSSYEQYF,TGCAGCGTTGAAGATGTTGGCAGCTCCTACGAGCAGTACTTC